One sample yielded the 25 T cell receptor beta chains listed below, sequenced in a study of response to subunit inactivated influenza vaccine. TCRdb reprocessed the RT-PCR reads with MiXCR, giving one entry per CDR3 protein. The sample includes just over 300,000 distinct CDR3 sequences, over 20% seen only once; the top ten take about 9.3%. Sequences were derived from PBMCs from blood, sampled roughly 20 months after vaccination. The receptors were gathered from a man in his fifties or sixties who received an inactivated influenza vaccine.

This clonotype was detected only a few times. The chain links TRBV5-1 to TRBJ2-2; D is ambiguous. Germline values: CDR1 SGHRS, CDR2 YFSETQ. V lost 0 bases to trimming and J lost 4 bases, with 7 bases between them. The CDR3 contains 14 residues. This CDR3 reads CASSLVGTTGELFF. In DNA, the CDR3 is TGCGCCAGCAGCTTGGTGGGAACCACCGGGGAGCTGTTTTTT.

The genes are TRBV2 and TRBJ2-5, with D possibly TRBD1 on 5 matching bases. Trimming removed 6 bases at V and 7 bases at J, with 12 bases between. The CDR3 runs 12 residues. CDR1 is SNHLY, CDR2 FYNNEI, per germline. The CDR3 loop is CASRKDSATQYF. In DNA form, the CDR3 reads TGTGCCAGCAGGAAAGACAGCGCGACCCAGTACTTC.

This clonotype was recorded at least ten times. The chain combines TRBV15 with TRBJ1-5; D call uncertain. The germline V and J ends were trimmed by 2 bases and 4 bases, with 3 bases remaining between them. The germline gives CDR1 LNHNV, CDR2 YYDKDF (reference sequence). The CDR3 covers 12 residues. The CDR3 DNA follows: TGTGCCACCAGCAGACCAAATCAGCCCCAGCATTTT. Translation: CATSRPNQPQHF.

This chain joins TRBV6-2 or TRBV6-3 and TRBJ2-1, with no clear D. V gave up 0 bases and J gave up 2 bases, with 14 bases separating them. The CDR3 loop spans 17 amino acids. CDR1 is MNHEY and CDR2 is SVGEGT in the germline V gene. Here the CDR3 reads CASSYSMELEAYNEQFF. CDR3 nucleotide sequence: TGTGCCAGCAGTTACTCGATGGAGCTGGAAGCCTACAATGAGCAGTTCTTC.

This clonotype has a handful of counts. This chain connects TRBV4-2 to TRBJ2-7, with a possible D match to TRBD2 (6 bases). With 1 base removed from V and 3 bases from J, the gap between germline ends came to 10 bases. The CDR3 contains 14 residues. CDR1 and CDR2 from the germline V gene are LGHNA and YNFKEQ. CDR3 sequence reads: CASSQASGSYEQYF. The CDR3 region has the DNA TGTGCCAGCAGCCAAGCTTCCGGGAGCTACGAGCAGTACTTC.

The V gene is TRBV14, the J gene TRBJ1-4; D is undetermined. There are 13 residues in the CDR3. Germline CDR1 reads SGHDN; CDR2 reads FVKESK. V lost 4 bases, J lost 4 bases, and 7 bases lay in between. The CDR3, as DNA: TGTGCCAGCAGCCTGTGGAGTAATGAAAAACTGTTTTTT. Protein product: CASSLWSNEKLFF. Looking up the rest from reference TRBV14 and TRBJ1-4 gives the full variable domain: EAGVTQFPSHSVIEKGQTVTLRCDPISGHDNLYWYRRVMGKEIKFLLHFVKESKQDESGMPNNRFLAERTGGTYSTLKVQPAELEDSGVYFCASSLWSNEKLFFGSGTQLSVL.

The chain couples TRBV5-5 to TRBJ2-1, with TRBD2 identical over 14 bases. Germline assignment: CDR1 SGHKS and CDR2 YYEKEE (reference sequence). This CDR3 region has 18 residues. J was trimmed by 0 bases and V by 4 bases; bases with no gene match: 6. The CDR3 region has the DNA TGTGCCAGCAGCGTGGGACTAGCGGGAGACCGCTCCTACAATGAGCAGTTCTTC. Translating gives CASSVGLAGDRSYNEQFF. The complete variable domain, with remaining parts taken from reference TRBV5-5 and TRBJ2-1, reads DAGVTQSPTHLIKTRGQQVTLRCSPISGHKSVSWYQQVLGQGPQFIFQYYEKEERGRGNFPDRFSARQFPNYSSELNVNALLLGDSALYLCASSVGLAGDRSYNEQFFGPGTRLTVL.

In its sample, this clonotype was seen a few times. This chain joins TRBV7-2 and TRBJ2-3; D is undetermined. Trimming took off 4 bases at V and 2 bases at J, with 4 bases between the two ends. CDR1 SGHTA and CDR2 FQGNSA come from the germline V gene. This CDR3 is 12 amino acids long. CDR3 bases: TGTGCCAGCAGCTCTAACACAGATACGCAGTATTTT. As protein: CASSSNTDTQYF.

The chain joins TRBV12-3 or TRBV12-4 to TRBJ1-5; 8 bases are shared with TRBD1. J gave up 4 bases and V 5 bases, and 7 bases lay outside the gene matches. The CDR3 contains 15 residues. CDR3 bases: TGTGCCAGCAGTCGCCGGACAGGGCTAAATCAGCCCCAGCATTTT. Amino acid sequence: CASSRRTGLNQPQHF.

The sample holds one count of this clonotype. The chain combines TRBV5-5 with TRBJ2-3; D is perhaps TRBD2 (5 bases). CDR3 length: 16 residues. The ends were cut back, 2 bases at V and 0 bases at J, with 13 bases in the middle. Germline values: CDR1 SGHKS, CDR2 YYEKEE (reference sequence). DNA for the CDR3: TGTGCCAGCAGCTTCGGCGGGCGGACTAGCACAGATACGCAGTATTTT. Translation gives CASSFGGRTSTDTQYF. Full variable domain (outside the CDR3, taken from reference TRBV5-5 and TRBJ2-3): DAGVTQSPTHLIKTRGQQVTLRCSPISGHKSVSWYQQVLGQGPQFIFQYYEKEERGRGNFPDRFSARQFPNYSSELNVNALLLGDSALYLCASSFGGRTSTDTQYFGPGTRLTVL.

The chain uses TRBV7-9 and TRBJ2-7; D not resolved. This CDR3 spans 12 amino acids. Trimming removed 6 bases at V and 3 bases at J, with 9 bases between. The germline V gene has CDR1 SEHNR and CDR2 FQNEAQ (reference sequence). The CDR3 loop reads CASSHYFYEQYF. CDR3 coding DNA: TGTGCCAGCAGTCACTACTTCTACGAGCAGTACTTC.

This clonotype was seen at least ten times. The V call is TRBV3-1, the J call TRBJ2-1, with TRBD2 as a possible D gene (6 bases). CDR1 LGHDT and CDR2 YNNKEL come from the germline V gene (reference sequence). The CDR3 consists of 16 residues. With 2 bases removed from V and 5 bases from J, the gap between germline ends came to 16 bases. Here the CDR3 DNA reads TGTGCCAGCAGCCAATACGGGGGACGCTCTGACAATGAGCAGTTCTTC. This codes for CASSQYGGRSDNEQFF.

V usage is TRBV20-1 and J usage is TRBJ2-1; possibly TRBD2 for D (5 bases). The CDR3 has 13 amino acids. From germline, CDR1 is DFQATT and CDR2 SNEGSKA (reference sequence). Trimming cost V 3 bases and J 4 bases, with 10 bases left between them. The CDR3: CSASLPGYNEQFF. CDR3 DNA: TGCAGTGCTAGTCTCCCGGGATACAATGAGCAGTTCTTC.

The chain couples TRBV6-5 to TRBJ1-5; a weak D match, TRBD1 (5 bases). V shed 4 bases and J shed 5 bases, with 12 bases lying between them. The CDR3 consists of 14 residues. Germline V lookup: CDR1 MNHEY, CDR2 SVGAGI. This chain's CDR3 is CASSFDQGYQPQHF. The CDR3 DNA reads TGTGCCAGCAGTTTCGACCAGGGTTATCAGCCCCAGCATTTT.

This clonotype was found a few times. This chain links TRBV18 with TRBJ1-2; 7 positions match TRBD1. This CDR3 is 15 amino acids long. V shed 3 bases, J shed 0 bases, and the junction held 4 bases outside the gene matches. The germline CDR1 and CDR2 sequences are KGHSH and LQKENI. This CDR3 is CASSPGQEPNYGYTF. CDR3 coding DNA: TGTGCCAGCTCACCCGGACAGGAACCTAACTATGGCTACACCTTC.

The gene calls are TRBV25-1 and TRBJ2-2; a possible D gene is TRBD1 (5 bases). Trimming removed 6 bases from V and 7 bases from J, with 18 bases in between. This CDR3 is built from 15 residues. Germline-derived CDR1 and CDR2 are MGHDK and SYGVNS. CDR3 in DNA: TGTGCCAGCAGGGCGACCAGGGATTTGGTCGGGGAGCTGTTTTTT. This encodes CASRATRDLVGELFF.

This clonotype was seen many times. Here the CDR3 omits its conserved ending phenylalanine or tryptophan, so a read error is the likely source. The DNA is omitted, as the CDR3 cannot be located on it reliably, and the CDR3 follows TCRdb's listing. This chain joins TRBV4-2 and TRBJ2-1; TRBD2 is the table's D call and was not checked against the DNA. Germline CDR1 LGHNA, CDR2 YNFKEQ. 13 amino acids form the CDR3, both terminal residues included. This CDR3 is CASSQKLAGGPDS.

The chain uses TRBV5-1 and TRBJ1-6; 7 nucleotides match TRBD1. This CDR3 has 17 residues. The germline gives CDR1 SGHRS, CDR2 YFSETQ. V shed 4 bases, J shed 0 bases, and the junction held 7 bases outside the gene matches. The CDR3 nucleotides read TGCGCCAGCAGCGTATACAGGGGCAACTCCTATAATTCACCCCTCCACTTT. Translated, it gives CASSVYRGNSYNSPLHF.

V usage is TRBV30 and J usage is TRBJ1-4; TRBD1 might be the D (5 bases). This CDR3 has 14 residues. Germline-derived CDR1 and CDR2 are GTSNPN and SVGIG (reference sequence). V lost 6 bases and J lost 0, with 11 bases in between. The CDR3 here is CACPKGPTNEKLFF. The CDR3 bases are TGTGCCTGTCCAAAGGGGCCAACTAATGAAAAACTGTTTTTT. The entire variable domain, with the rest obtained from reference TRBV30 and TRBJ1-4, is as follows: SQTIHQWPATLVQPVGSPLSLECTVEGTSNPNLYWYRQAAGRGLQLLFYSVGIGQISSEVPQNLSASRPQDRQFILSSKKLLLSDSGFYLCACPKGPTNEKLFFGSGTQLSVL.

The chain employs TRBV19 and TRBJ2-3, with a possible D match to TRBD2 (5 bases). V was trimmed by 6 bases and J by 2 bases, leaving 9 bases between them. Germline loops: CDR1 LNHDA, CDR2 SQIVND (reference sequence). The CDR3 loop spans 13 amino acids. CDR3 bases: TGTGCCAGTAGGACTCGGGACACAGATACGCAGTATTTT. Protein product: CASRTRDTDTQYF.

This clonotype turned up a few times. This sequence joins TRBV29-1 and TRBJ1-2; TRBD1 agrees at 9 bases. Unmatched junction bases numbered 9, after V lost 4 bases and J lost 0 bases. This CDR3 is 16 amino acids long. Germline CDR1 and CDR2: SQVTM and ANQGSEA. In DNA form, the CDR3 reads TGCAGCGTTGGTTCATGGACAGGGGTAGCTAACTATGGCTACACCTTC. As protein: CSVGSWTGVANYGYTF.

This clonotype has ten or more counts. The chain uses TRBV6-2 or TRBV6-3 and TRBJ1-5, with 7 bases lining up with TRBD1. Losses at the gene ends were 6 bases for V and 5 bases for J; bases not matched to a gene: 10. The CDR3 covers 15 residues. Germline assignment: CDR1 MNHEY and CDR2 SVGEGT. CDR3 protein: CASRFRDSPHQPQHF. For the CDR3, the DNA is TGTGCCAGCAGATTCCGGGACAGTCCTCATCAGCCCCAGCATTTT.

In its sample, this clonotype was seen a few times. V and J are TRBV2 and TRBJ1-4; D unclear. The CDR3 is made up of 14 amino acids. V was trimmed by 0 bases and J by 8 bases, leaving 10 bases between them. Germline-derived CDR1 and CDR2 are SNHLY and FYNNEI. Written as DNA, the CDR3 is TGTGCCAGCAGTGAAGCGCTTTCGGGGGAAAAACTGTTTTTT. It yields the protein CASSEALSGEKLFF.

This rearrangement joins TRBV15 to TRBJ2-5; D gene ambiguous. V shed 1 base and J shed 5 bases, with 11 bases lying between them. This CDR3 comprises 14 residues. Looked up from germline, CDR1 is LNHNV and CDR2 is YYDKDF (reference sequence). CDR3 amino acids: CATSRGKPRETQYF. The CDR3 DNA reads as TGTGCCACCAGCAGAGGGAAACCCCGGGAGACCCAGTACTTC. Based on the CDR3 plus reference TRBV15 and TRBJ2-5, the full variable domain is DAMVIQNPRYQVTQFGKPVTLSCSQTLNHNVMYWYQQKSSQAPKLLFHYYDKDFNNEADTPDNFQSRRPNTSFCFLDIRSPGLGDTAMYLCATSRGKPRETQYFGPGTRLLVL.

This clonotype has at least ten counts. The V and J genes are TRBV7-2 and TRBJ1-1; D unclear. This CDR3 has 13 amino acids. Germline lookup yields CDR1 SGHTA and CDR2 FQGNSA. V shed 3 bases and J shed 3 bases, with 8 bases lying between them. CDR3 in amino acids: CASSFLAYTEAFF. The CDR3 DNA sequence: TGTGCCAGCAGCTTTTTGGCGTACACTGAAGCTTTCTTT.